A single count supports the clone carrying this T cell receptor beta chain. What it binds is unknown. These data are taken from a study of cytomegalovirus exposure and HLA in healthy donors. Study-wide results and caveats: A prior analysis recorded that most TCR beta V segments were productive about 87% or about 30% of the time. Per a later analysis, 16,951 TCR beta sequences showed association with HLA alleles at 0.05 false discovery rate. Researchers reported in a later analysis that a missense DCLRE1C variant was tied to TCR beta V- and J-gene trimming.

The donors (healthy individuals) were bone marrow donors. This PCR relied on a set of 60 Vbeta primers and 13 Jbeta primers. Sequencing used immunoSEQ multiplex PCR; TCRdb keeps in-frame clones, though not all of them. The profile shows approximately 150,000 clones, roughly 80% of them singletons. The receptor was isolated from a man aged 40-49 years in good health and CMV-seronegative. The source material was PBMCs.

The CDR3 here is CASSEYGVQGGYTF. CDR3 in DNA: TGTGCCAGCAGCGAATACGGGGTCCAAGGTGGCTACACCTTC. The chain employs TRBV7-2 and TRBJ1-2; D gene unclear. V lost 5 bases and J lost 7, with 17 bases in between. Looked up from germline, CDR1 is SGHTA and CDR2 is FQGNSA. The CDR3 loop spans 14 amino acids.